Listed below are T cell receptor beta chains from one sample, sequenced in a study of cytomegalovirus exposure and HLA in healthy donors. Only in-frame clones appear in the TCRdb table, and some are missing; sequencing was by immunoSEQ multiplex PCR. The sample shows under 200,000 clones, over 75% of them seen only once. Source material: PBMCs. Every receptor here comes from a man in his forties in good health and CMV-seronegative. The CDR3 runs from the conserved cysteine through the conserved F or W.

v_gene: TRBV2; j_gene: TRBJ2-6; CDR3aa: CASSDQFASLRFGANVLTF
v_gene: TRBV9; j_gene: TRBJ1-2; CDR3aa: CASSPLGPHGYTF
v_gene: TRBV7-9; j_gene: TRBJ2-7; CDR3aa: CSSRQGGGAYEQYF
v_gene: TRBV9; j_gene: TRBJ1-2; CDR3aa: CASSRRVTGANYGYTF
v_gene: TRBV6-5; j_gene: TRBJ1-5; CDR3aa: CASSRGTVGNQPQHF
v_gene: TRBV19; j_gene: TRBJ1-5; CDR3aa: CASSISGGDQPQHF
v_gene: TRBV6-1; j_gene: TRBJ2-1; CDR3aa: CASSEGGEQFF
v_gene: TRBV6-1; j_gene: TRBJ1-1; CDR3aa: CATSGQLNTEAFF
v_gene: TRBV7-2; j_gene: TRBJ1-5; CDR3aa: CASSRGSNQPQHF
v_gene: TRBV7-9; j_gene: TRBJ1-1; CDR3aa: CSSSLTGGNTEAFF
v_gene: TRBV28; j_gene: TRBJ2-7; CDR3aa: CASSLNQGSYEQYF
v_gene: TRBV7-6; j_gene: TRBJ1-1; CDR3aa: CASSLKSGTATIGTEAFF
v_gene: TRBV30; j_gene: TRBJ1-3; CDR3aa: CAWSGGASGNTIYF
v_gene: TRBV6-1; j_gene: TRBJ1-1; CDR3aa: CASSEGGAGYGKAFF
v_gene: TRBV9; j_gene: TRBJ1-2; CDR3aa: CASSVGRGLDYGYTF
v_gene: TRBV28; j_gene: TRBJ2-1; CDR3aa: CAILAGGAYNEQFF
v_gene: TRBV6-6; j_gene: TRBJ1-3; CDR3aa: CASRTTGGVNTIYF
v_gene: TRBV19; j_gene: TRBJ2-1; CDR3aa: CASSPDRSSYNEQFF
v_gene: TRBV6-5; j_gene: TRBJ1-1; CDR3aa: CASTRGNTEAFF
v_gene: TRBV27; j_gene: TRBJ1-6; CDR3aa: CASSQHGRGALGSPLHF
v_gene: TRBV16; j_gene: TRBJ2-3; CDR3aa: CASSRMTDTQYF
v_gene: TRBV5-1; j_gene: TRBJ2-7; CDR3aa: CASSLAGSGTTLPGYEQYF
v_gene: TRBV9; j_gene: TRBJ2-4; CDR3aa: CASSATGSKNIQYF
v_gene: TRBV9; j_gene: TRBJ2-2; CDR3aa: CASSAPFGHANTGELFF
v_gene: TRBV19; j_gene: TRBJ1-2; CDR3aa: CASSPTGEWNYGYTF
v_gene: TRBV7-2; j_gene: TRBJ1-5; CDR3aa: CASSLNPLILNGQPQHF
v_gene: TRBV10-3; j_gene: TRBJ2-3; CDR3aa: CAISESPGQGTDTQYF
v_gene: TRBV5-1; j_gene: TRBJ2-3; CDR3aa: CASSLTTDTQYF
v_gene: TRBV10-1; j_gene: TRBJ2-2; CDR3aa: CASSGPSGGTGELFF
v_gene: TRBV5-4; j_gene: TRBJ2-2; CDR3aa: CASSLNTRDTGELFF
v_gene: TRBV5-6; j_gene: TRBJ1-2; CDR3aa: CASSLRENYGYTF
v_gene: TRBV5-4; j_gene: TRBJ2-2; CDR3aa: CASSHSDREAGELFF
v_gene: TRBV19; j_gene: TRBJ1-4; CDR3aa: CASSIPRGPEKLFF
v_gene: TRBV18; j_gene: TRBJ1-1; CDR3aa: CASSLDRGTEAFF
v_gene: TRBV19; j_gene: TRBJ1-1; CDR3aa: CACYTGNAMNTEAFF
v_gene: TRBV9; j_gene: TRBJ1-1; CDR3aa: CASSTDRGMNTEAFF
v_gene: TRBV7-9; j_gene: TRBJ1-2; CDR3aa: CASSFGTVSNYGYTF
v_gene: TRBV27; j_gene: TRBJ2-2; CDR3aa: CASRRTGGVFGELFF
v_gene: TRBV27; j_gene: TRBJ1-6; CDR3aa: CASSLTGAFNNSPLHF
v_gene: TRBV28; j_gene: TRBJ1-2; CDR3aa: CASSPDPGGYTF
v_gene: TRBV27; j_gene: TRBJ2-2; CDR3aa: CASRRREATGELFF
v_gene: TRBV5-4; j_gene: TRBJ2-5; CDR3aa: CASSLGRRERETQYF
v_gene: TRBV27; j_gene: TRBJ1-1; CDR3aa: CASHWTGGNTEAFF
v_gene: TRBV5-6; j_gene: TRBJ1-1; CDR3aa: CASSGGGSRVNTEAFF
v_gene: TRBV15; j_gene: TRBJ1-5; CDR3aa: CATSRDSNTGSGNQPQHF
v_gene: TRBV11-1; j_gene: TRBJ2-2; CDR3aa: CASSPFRGPSNTGELFF
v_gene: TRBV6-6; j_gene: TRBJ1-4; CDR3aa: CASSLGQGREKLFF
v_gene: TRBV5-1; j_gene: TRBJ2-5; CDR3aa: CASSLGLADGLGETQYF
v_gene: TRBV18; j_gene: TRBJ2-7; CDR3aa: CASSPSLDRAIYEQYF
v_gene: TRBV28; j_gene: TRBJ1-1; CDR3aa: CASSLIGAEAFF
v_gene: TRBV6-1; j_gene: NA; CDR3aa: CASAGQGTYEQYF
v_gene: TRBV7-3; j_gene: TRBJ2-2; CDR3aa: CASSHFPGTGGDGELFF
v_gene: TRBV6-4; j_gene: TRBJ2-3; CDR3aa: CASSDSGVSGTDTQYF
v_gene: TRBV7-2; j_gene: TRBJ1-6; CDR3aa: CASSLHYNSPLHF
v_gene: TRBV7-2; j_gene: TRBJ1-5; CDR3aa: CASSPQASNQPQHF